Below, 28 T cell receptor beta chains from the same sample are listed, as sequenced in a study of blood T cell repertoires in COVID-19. Produced via immunoSEQ multiplex PCR; TCRdb's table is partial and in-frame only. The data show about 85,000 clones, with 70% to 90% seen just once and less than 6.5% held by the top ten. What was sequenced was peripheral blood. The source is a man in his fifties or sixties with acute or convalescent COVID-19.

The chain joins TRBV19 to TRBJ2-3; 7 bases map to TRBD1. V lost 8 bases, J lost 2 bases, and 4 bases stayed unmatched. This CDR3 has 13 residues. CDR1 is LNHDA, CDR2 SQIVND, per germline (reference sequence). As DNA, the CDR3 is TGTGCCAGTCGGGACAGCAACACAGATACGCAGTATTTT. Encoded protein: CASRDSNTDTQYF.

This clone has just a few counts. The rearrangement joins TRBV7-2 to TRBJ1-1; D remains ambiguous. CDR3 length: 16 amino acids. Trimming removed 5 bases from V and 4 bases from J, with 20 bases in between. The germline V gene encodes CDR1 SGHTA and CDR2 FQGNSA. The CDR3 protein is CASSPSGAFSGTEAFF. CDR3 in DNA: TGTGCCAGCAGCCCGAGCGGAGCCTTTTCGGGCACTGAAGCTTTCTTT.

The CDR3 coding sequence is TGTGCCAGCAGTACTACAACCGGAGGTAGCACTGAAGCTTTCTTT. Translated: CASSTTTGGSTEAFF. V usage is TRBV6-5 and J usage is TRBJ1-1; D remains unclear. Germline V lookup: CDR1 MNHEY, CDR2 SVGAGI. The V gene lost 5 bases and the J gene lost 4 bases, with 17 bases spanning the gap. CDR3 size: 15 residues.

The V and J genes are TRBV28 and TRBJ1-1, with 8 bases fitting TRBD1. Germline V gives CDR1 MDHEN, CDR2 SYDVKM. The CDR3 contains 14 residues. Trimming took 4 bases from V and 2 from J; bases not matched to a gene: 3. The chain's CDR3 is CASSWGTGNTEAFF. The CDR3 DNA is TGTGCCAGCAGTTGGGGGACAGGAAACACTGAAGCTTTCTTT. Full variable domain (rest looked up from reference TRBV28 and TRBJ1-1): DVKVTQSSRYLVKRTGEKVFLECVQDMDHENMFWYRQDPGLGLRLIYFSYDVKMKEKGDIPEGYSVSREKKERFSLILESASTNQTSMYLCASSWGTGNTEAFFGQGTRLTVV.

The chain carries TRBV7-8 and TRBJ1-2; TRBD1 agrees at 8 bases. CDR1 is SGHVS, CDR2 FQNEAQ, per germline. Losses at the gene ends were 6 bases for V and 2 bases for J; bases not matched to a gene: 8. The CDR3 length is 15 residues. CDR3 sequence reads: CASRLLRGLNYGYTF. Here the CDR3 DNA reads TGTGCCAGCAGACTTCTCAGGGGGCTGAACTATGGCTACACCTTC.

This chain links TRBV2 with TRBJ2-7; D perhaps matches TRBD2 (6 bases). The CDR3 spans 15 residues. Trimming shortened V by 7 bases and J by 0 bases, and 16 bases separated the two germline ends. Germline-derived CDR1 and CDR2 are SNHLY and FYNNEI. CDR3 sequence (DNA): TGTGCCAGCATTCTCGGGACTCCCAGCTCCTACGAGCAGTACTTC. Encoded protein: CASILGTPSSYEQYF.

V and J are TRBV27 and TRBJ1-1; TRBD1 aligns across 7 bases. The CDR3 has 14 amino acids. CDR1 MNHEY and CDR2 SMNVEV come from the germline V gene (reference sequence). V was clipped by 5 bases and J by 3 bases; unmatched bases: 6. In DNA, the CDR3 is TGTGCCAGCAGTAAGGTGACAGGGCACACTGAAGCTTTCTTT. Translation gives CASSKVTGHTEAFF.

This rearrangement joins TRBV18 to TRBJ1-3; TRBD1 might be the D (5 bases). Trimming removed 3 bases at V and 4 bases at J, with 10 bases between. Germline CDR1 and CDR2: KGHSH and LQKENI. The CDR3 length is 14 residues. Here the CDR3 reads CASSPMDNGNTIYF. CDR3 DNA: TGTGCCAGCTCACCCATGGACAACGGAAACACCATATATTTT. Variable domain in full (rest from reference TRBV18 and TRBJ1-3): NAGVMQNPRHLVRRRGQEARLRCSPMKGHSHVYWYRQLPEEGLKFMVYLQKENIIDESGMPKERFSAEFPKEGPSILRIQQVVRGDSAAYFCASSPMDNGNTIYFGEGSWLTVV.

The rearrangement joins TRBV25-1 to TRBJ1-1; D is possibly TRBD1 (5 bases). The V end lost 3 bases, the J end lost 3 bases, and 14 bases lay between the germline ends. Looked up from germline, CDR1 is MGHDK and CDR2 is SYGVNS. The length of the CDR3 is 15 residues. The CDR3 bases are TGTGCCAGCAGTGATCCCACGGGGGGGGACACTGAAGCTTTCTTT. Protein: CASSDPTGGDTEAFF.

V usage is TRBV3-1 (or the pseudogene TRBV3-2) and J usage is TRBJ2-7, with 8 bases that match TRBD2. Per the germline V gene, CDR1 is LGHDT and CDR2 is YNNKEL (reference sequence). Germline trimming cut 1 base from V and 4 bases from J; bases unmatched to any gene: 3. The CDR3 is made up of 14 amino acids. The CDR3 is CASSQAGGPYEQYF. In DNA form, the CDR3 reads TGTGCCAGCAGCCAAGCGGGGGGGCCTTACGAGCAGTACTTC.

The V call is TRBV5-6, the J call TRBJ2-7; weak D call: TRBD1 (6 bases). The CDR3 runs to 12 residues. V shed 4 bases and J shed 6 bases, with 11 bases lying between them. In germline, CDR1 is SGHDT, CDR2 YYEEEE. CDR3 nucleotides: TGTGCCAGCAGCCTCGGGACAAGCGAGCAGTACTTC. It is translated as CASSLGTSEQYF.

This rearrangement joins TRBV11-2 to TRBJ2-7; D not certain. The germline V gene encodes CDR1 SGHAT and CDR2 FQNNGV. The CDR3 length is 13 residues. Trimming shortened V by 6 bases and J by 5 bases, and 14 bases separated the two germline ends. For the CDR3, the DNA is TGTGCCAGCAGGTCTCGGGTTGAGAACGAGCAGTACTTC. Encoded protein: CASRSRVENEQYF. The whole variable domain, remainder taken from reference TRBV11-2 and TRBJ2-7, is EAGVAQSPRYKIIEKRQSVAFWCNPISGHATLYWYQQILGQGPKLLIQFQNNGVVDDSQLPKDRFSAERLKGVDSTLKIQPAKLEDSAVYLCASRSRVENEQYFGPGTRLTVT.

This chain uses TRBV6-5 with TRBJ2-7; a possible D gene is TRBD2 (6 bases). V shed 6 bases and J shed 5 bases, with 14 bases lying between them. This CDR3 spans 13 amino acids. CDR1 is MNHEY and CDR2 is SVGAGI in the germline V gene. This CDR3 reads CASRDPGENEQYF. The CDR3 DNA reads TGTGCCAGCAGGGACCCGGGGGAAAACGAGCAGTACTTC.

This rearrangement joins TRBV18 to TRBJ1-1; D unresolved. CDR3 size: 14 residues. Looked up from germline, CDR1 is KGHSH and CDR2 is LQKENI. V was shortened by 2 bases and J by 4 bases, with 11 bases between the two germline ends. The CDR3 is CASSPIGRFTEAFF. CDR3 in DNA: TGTGCCAGCTCACCAATAGGGAGGTTCACTGAAGCTTTCTTT.

This clone has just a few counts. The chain uses TRBV12-3 or TRBV12-4 and TRBJ2-3; no clear D. This CDR3 region has 11 residues. V was clipped by 6 bases and J by 2 bases, with 3 bases between them. The CDR3 loop is CASSYTDTQYF. The CDR3 bases are TGTGCCAGCAGCTACACAGATACGCAGTATTTT.

V gene TRBV5-5 combines with J gene TRBJ1-2; tentative D call: TRBD1 (5 bases). There are 20 residues in the CDR3. Between the trimmed V and J ends, which lost 0 bases and 0 bases, there was a span of 24 bases. Germline loops: CDR1 SGHKS, CDR2 YYEKEE (reference sequence). CDR3 sequence reads: CASSLAVGADRRTTNYGYTF. The CDR3 region has the DNA TGTGCCAGCAGCTTGGCGGTAGGGGCGGACCGTCGAACCACTAACTATGGCTACACCTTC.

The chain employs TRBV4-1 and TRBJ2-2; 7 bases are shared with TRBD2. This CDR3 has 17 residues. Germline assignment: CDR1 MGHRA and CDR2 YSYEKL. Unmatched junction bases numbered 9, after V lost 4 bases and J lost 1 base. In nucleotides, the CDR3 is TGCGCCAGCAGCCCACTTGGGGGGGAGGGGAACACCGGGGAGCTGTTTTTT. This sequence encodes CASSPLGGEGNTGELFF.

V and J are TRBV5-1 and TRBJ2-6; no clear D gene. V dropped 0 bases and J dropped 5 bases, with 6 bases sitting between them. CDR3 length: 14 amino acids. Germline V CDR1 and CDR2: SGHRS, YFSETQ. CDR3 nucleotides: TGCGCCAGCAGCTTGGAGCTACGGGCCAACGTCCTGACTTTC. Translation gives CASSLELRANVLTF.

This chain uses TRBV3-1 (or the pseudogene TRBV3-2) with TRBJ1-2; unclear D gene. V was clipped by 6 bases and J by 4 bases, with 12 bases between them. Germline CDR1 and CDR2: LGHDT and YNNKEL (reference sequence). The CDR3 contains 13 residues. As DNA, the CDR3 is TGTGCCAGCAGGGGCCCGCCGATCTATGGCTACACCTTC. Translated, it gives CASRGPPIYGYTF.

The chain joins TRBV3-1 (or the pseudogene TRBV3-2) to TRBJ2-3, with D perhaps TRBD2 (7 bases). V lost 0 bases and J lost 1, with 14 bases in between. This CDR3 spans 17 amino acids. The germline gives CDR1 LGHDT, CDR2 YNNKEL (reference sequence). The CDR3: CASSQDWGGLGTDTQYF. CDR3 DNA sequence: TGTGCCAGCAGCCAAGACTGGGGGGGCCTCGGCACAGATACGCAGTATTTT.

The rearrangement links TRBV25-1 to TRBJ1-2; no definite D call. Germline CDR1 and CDR2: MGHDK and SYGVNS. Trimming took 1 base from V and 2 from J, leaving 8 bases between them. The CDR3 extends over 14 amino acids. The CDR3 reads CASSEWSGNYGYTF. CDR3 sequence (DNA): TGTGCCAGCAGTGAATGGTCGGGGAACTATGGCTACACCTTC.

The chain links TRBV27 to TRBJ1-1; D call uncertain. The CDR3 loop spans 14 amino acids. Between the trimmed V and J ends, which lost 7 bases and 4 bases, there was a span of 16 bases. Per germline, CDR1 MNHEY and CDR2 SMNVEV (reference sequence). DNA for the CDR3: TGTGCCAGCACCGCCGAAGCCCGTGGCACTGAAGCTTTCTTT. Its translation: CASTAEARGTEAFF.

The gene calls are TRBV7-2 and TRBJ1-4; perhaps TRBD1 as D (5 bases). The V end was cut by 5 bases, the J end by 2 bases, with 9 bases between. The CDR3 has 14 residues. From germline, CDR1 is SGHTA and CDR2 FQGNSA. The CDR3 DNA reads as TGTGCCAGCAGCGCAGGGTGGACTAATGAAAAACTGTTTTTT. This codes for CASSAGWTNEKLFF.

The gene calls are TRBV13 and TRBJ2-5, with TRBD2 matching 10 bases. Germline values: CDR1 PRHDT, CDR2 FYEKMQ (reference sequence). There are 16 residues in the CDR3. The junction had 2 bases not matched to a gene; V was cut back by 0 bases and J by 1 base. This CDR3 reads CASSLGSSGGQETQYF. CDR3 DNA sequence: TGTGCCAGCAGCTTAGGGTCTAGCGGGGGCCAAGAGACCCAGTACTTC.

The rearrangement joins TRBV11-3 to TRBJ1-1; the D is unclear. Germline CDR1 and CDR2: SGHNT and YENEEA. With 1 base removed from V and 1 base from J, the gap between germline ends came to 10 bases. The CDR3 length is 15 residues. The DNA for the CDR3 is TGTGCCAGCAGCTTAGGTGGCAGAACGAACACTGAAGCTTTCTTT. It translates to CASSLGGRTNTEAFF.

The rearrangement joins TRBV10-2 to TRBJ1-1, with unresolved D. CDR3 size: 16 residues. V shed 2 bases and J shed 1 base, with 14 bases lying between them. Germline V gene sequence: CDR1 WSHSY, CDR2 SAAADI. CDR3 amino acids: CASSEGLSIRNTEAFF. The CDR3, as DNA: TGCGCCAGCAGTGAGGGCCTCAGTATTCGGAACACTGAAGCTTTCTTT.

The chain employs TRBV4-1 and TRBJ1-5, with D possibly being TRBD1 (5 bases). The CDR3 is 16 residues long. Germline V lookup: CDR1 MGHRA, CDR2 YSYEKL. V was shortened by 0 bases and J by 4 bases, with 13 bases between the two germline ends. The CDR3 here is CASSQESQGRNQPQHF. As DNA, the CDR3 is TGCGCCAGCAGCCAAGAAAGTCAGGGCAGAAATCAGCCCCAGCATTTT.

This chain connects TRBV19 to TRBJ1-5, with 12 bases that match TRBD1. The J segment lost 2 bases and the V segment lost 5 bases, leaving 4 bases of the junction unmatched. The CDR3 covers 16 residues. Per the germline V gene, CDR1 is LNHDA and CDR2 is SQIVND (reference sequence). The CDR3 is CASSGTGGAGNQPQHF. In DNA form, the CDR3 reads TGTGCCAGTAGTGGGACAGGGGGCGCGGGCAATCAGCCCCAGCATTTT.